Included here is one T cell receptor (beta chain) sequence, with context. The data belong to a study of T cell changes during pregnancy in multiple sclerosis. Germline V gives CDR1 SGHTA, CDR2 FQGNSA. The CDR3 length is 15 residues. V dropped 4 bases and J dropped 4; count of bases not matched to a gene: 6. Clones were read by immunoSEQ multiplex PCR, and TCRdb kept only the in-frame ones, dropping some. The sample includes 100,000 or so clones, about nine tenths of them seen just once. The sequence was collected from a female donor with multiple sclerosis, enrolled in a pregnancy study. This specimen was peripheral blood, taken after pregnancy. The chain is built from TRBV7-2 and TRBJ1-1; 10 bases match TRBD1. CDR3 nucleotides: TGTGCCAGCAGCTCCCTGACAGGGGGCAGCACTGAAGCTTTCTTT. The encoded protein is CASSSLTGGSTEAFF.